The 32 T cell receptor beta chains below were found in one sample sequenced in a study of T cell changes during pregnancy in multiple sclerosis. Assay: immunoSEQ multiplex PCR; the TCRdb copy retains only in-frame clones and omits some. The data show about 49,000 clones, around 95% seen once. Sample: CD8+ T cells from peripheral blood mononuclear cells, taken in the first trimester of pregnancy. The receptors originated from a female donor with multiple sclerosis, enrolled in a pregnancy study.

The chain couples TRBV13 to TRBJ2-7; 9 bases align to TRBD2. The CDR3 extends over 15 amino acids. The germline CDR1 and CDR2 sequences are PRHDT and FYEKMQ (reference sequence). The V segment lost 3 bases and the J segment 5 bases; nucleotides outside the gene matches: 8. CDR3 amino acids: CASSFLSGSTNEQYF. CDR3 bases: TGTGCCAGCAGCTTCCTTAGCGGGAGTACCAACGAGCAGTACTTC. Filled out from reference TRBV13 and TRBJ2-7, the complete variable domain reads AAGVIQSPRHLIKEKRETATLKCYPIPRHDTVYWYQQGPGQDPQFLISFYEKMQSDKGSIPDRFSAQQFSDYHSELNMSSLELGDSALYFCASSFLSGSTNEQYFGPGTRLTVT.

V and J are TRBV7-2 and TRBJ1-2, with D unclear. The germline V gene has CDR1 SGHTA and CDR2 FQGNSA. This CDR3 is built from 13 residues. The germline V and J ends were trimmed by 1 base and 6 bases, with 9 bases remaining between them. The CDR3 nucleotides read TGTGCCAGCAGCTTAGGGGCAGGCGATGGCTACACCTTC. This sequence encodes CASSLGAGDGYTF.

V and J are TRBV4-3 and TRBJ2-3, with TRBD2 matching 7 bases. CDR1 is LGHNA, CDR2 YSLEER, per germline. V shed 1 base, J shed 2 bases, and the junction held 3 bases outside the gene matches. This CDR3 has 15 residues. CDR3 protein: CASSQGRGNTDTQYF. The CDR3 bases are TGCGCCAGCAGCCAAGGGCGGGGGAACACAGATACGCAGTATTTT.

The chain uses TRBV4-3 and TRBJ2-7; D call uncertain. Trimming shortened V by 2 bases and J by 0 bases, and 11 bases separated the two germline ends. In germline, CDR1 is LGHNA, CDR2 YSLEER. The CDR3 length is 15 residues. CDR3 sequence (DNA): TGCGCCAGCAGCCAATCGACTGCTACCTCCTACGAGCAGTACTTC. Translating gives CASSQSTATSYEQYF.

V gene TRBV7-9 combines with J gene TRBJ1-1; 7 bases match TRBD1. The CDR3 has 16 residues. V was clipped by 4 bases and J by 0 bases; unmatched bases: 8. CDR1 is SEHNR and CDR2 is FQNEAQ in the germline V gene (reference sequence). The CDR3 loop reads CASSSRGAFMNTEAFF. For the CDR3, the DNA is TGTGCCAGCAGCTCCAGGGGGGCCTTCATGAACACTGAAGCTTTCTTT. The full variable domain, rest sourced from reference TRBV7-9 and TRBJ1-1, is DTGVSQNPRHKITKRGQNVTFRCDPISEHNRLYWYRQTLGQGPEFLTYFQNEAQLEKSRLLSDRFSAERPKGSFSTLEIQRTEQGDSAMYLCASSSRGAFMNTEAFFGQGTRLTVV.

CDR3 nucleotide sequence: TGCGCCAGCAGTGAGAGCCTAGCGGGATTCAATGAGCAGTTCTTC. It encodes CASSESLAGFNEQFF. This chain connects TRBV10-1 to TRBJ2-1; 9 positions match TRBD2. The CDR3 is 15 amino acids. The V gene end was trimmed by 2 bases and the J gene end by 6 bases; junction bases not matched to a gene: 5. Germline V CDR1 and CDR2: WNHNN, SYGVQD (reference sequence).

The chain couples TRBV5-5 to TRBJ2-7, with D perhaps matching TRBD1 (5 bases). There are 16 residues in the CDR3. CDR1 is SGHKS and CDR2 is YYEKEE in the germline V gene (reference sequence). Trimming pared 4 bases from V and 7 bases from J, leaving 24 bases between. The CDR3 is CASSAGDSHLSEEQYF. CDR3 bases: TGTGCCAGCAGCGCAGGTGACAGCCACCTGTCAGAAGAGCAGTACTTC. The full variable domain, with the rest looked up from reference TRBV5-5 and TRBJ2-7, is DAGVTQSPTHLIKTRGQQVTLRCSPISGHKSVSWYQQVLGQGPQFIFQYYEKEERGRGNFPDRFSARQFPNYSSELNVNALLLGDSALYLCASSAGDSHLSEEQYFGPGTRLTVT.

The J gene is TRBJ2-7, the V gene TRBV7-9; 7 bases fit TRBD1. Germline CDR1 is SEHNR and CDR2 is FQNEAQ (reference sequence). The J segment lost 0 bases and the V segment lost 4 bases, leaving 6 bases of the junction unmatched. This CDR3 contains 15 residues. The chain's CDR3 is CASSSYRDSSYEQYF. In nucleotides, the CDR3 is TGTGCCAGCAGCTCGTACCGGGACAGCTCCTACGAGCAGTACTTC.

The J gene is TRBJ2-1, the V gene TRBV11-1; D might be TRBD2 (5 bases). Germline-derived CDR1 and CDR2 are SGHAT and FQDESV (reference sequence). V lost 5 bases, J lost 4 bases, and 12 bases lay in between. The CDR3 consists of 14 residues. CDR3 sequence (DNA): TGTGCCAGCAGCCCCCCCGCGGGTTACAATGAGCAGTTCTTC. It is translated as CASSPPAGYNEQFF.

The chain combines TRBV7-2 with TRBJ2-7; a possible D gene is TRBD2 (5 bases). The CDR3 sequence is 15 residues long. The V gene lost 1 base and the J gene lost 5 bases, with 15 bases spanning the gap. Per the germline V gene, CDR1 is SGHTA and CDR2 is FQGNSA. Here the CDR3 DNA reads TGTGCCAGCAGCTTAGACCGGGATGCGGCCGACGAGCAGTACTTC. It is translated as CASSLDRDAADEQYF.

This clone was seen a single time. The chain uses TRBV13 and TRBJ2-7; unclear D gene. From germline, CDR1 is PRHDT and CDR2 FYEKMQ (reference sequence). This CDR3 comprises 12 residues. Trimming left V 2 bases short and J 5 bases short, with 7 bases between. The CDR3 protein is CASSLMGDEQYF. CDR3 coding DNA: TGTGCCAGCAGCTTAATGGGCGACGAGCAGTACTTC.

The chain carries TRBV11-2 and TRBJ2-7; D gene uncertain. Germline V gene data show CDR1 as SGHAT and CDR2 as FQNNGV. The CDR3 is 15 amino acids. V dropped 0 bases and J dropped 0 bases, with 9 bases sitting between them. This chain's CDR3 is CASSLEVTGSYEQYF. CDR3 bases: TGTGCCAGCAGCTTAGAGGTTACGGGCTCCTACGAGCAGTACTTC. Together with reference TRBV11-2 and TRBJ2-7, the CDR3 gives the full variable domain: EAGVAQSPRYKIIEKRQSVAFWCNPISGHATLYWYQQILGQGPKLLIQFQNNGVVDDSQLPKDRFSAERLKGVDSTLKIQPAKLEDSAVYLCASSLEVTGSYEQYFGPGTRLTVT.

This chain connects TRBV13 to TRBJ1-5; 7 bases agree with TRBD1. Germline loops: CDR1 PRHDT, CDR2 FYEKMQ (reference sequence). After removal of 4 bases from V and 2 bases from J, the junction contained 2 bases not matched to a gene. CDR3 size: 14 residues. The CDR3 protein is CASSSGTGNQPQHF. The CDR3 DNA sequence: TGTGCCAGCAGCTCGGGGACAGGCAATCAGCCCCAGCATTTT.

J is TRBJ2-7 and V is TRBV5-4; TRBD1 aligns across 9 bases. In germline, CDR1 is SGHNT, CDR2 YYREEE (reference sequence). The CDR3 covers 16 residues. V shed 0 bases, J shed 3 bases, and the junction held 7 bases outside the gene matches. CDR3 sequence: CASSLAGTGWYYEQYF. The CDR3 DNA reads TGTGCCAGCAGCTTGGCCGGGACAGGGTGGTACTACGAGCAGTACTTC.

This clone was picked up one time. The chain couples TRBV7-9 to TRBJ2-1, with 10 bases identical to TRBD2. Germline assignment: CDR1 SEHNR and CDR2 FQNEAQ (reference sequence). After removal of 5 bases from V and 4 bases from J, the junction contained 11 bases not matched to a gene. The CDR3 extends over 17 amino acids. The CDR3 region is CASSKLPGTSAYNEQFF. The CDR3, as DNA: TGTGCCAGCAGCAAGCTTCCCGGGACTAGCGCTTACAATGAGCAGTTCTTC.

The V gene is TRBV27, the J gene TRBJ2-1, with TRBD2 identical over 12 bases. The germline gives CDR1 MNHEY, CDR2 SMNVEV (reference sequence). The CDR3 spans 15 residues. The J segment lost 10 bases and the V segment lost 5 bases, leaving 9 bases of the junction unmatched. The CDR3 loop is CASSSLAGGEGEQFF. DNA for the CDR3: TGTGCCAGCAGTAGTCTAGCGGGAGGGGAGGGCGAGCAGTTCTTC.

The chain joins TRBV28 to TRBJ1-5; D is perhaps TRBD1 (5 bases). Germline CDR1 and CDR2: MDHEN and SYDVKM. CDR3 length: 13 amino acids. V shed 3 bases and J shed 4 bases, with 7 bases lying between them. CDR3 DNA: TGTGCCAGCAGTTTCTCAGGGAATCAGCCCCAGCATTTT. The encoded protein is CASSFSGNQPQHF.

The V call is TRBV9, the J call TRBJ2-3, with 13 bases identical to TRBD2. There are 16 residues in the CDR3. CDR1 and CDR2 (germline): SGDLS, YYNGEE. V shed 3 bases, J shed 5 bases, and the junction held 6 bases outside the gene matches. Here the CDR3 reads CASSGGTSGMVDTQYF. CDR3 DNA: TGTGCCAGCAGCGGAGGGACTAGCGGGATGGTAGATACGCAGTATTTT.

This clone showed up just once. The chain joins TRBV7-8 to TRBJ2-2, with 12 bases that match TRBD2. The CDR3 extends over 17 amino acids. V was clipped by 2 bases and J by 5 bases; unmatched bases: 6. Germline CDR1 is SGHVS and CDR2 is FQNEAQ. Here the CDR3 reads CASSLYPGLAGTGELFF. The DNA for the CDR3 is TGTGCCAGCAGCTTATACCCCGGACTAGCGGGAACCGGGGAGCTGTTTTTT.

This chain joins TRBV27 and TRBJ1-2; D is possibly TRBD1 (6 bases). From germline, CDR1 is MNHEY and CDR2 SMNVEV (reference sequence). The V and J ends lost 6 bases and 4 bases respectively, with 15 bases between them. The CDR3 extends over 14 amino acids. The CDR3 protein is CASSLDRTSYGYTF. CDR3 DNA: TGTGCCAGCAGCCTCGACAGGACGTCCTATGGCTACACCTTC.

The CDR3 DNA reads as TGCAGCGTTGTAATCAGGGCGGACATTCAGTACTTC. Its translation: CSVVIRADIQYF. The V call is TRBV29-1, the J call TRBJ2-4; weak D call: TRBD1 (5 bases). Trimming took off 4 bases at V and 8 bases at J, with 12 bases between the two ends. Germline V gene data show CDR1 as SQVTM and CDR2 as ANQGSEA. The CDR3 runs to 12 residues.

The V call is TRBV28, the J call TRBJ2-1, with unresolved D. The CDR3 covers 18 residues. In germline, CDR1 is MDHEN, CDR2 SYDVKM. V shed 3 bases and J shed 1 base, with 19 bases lying between them. The CDR3 reads CASSFRPVVALSYNEQFF. The CDR3 DNA is TGTGCCAGCAGTTTTCGTCCTGTAGTAGCCCTGTCCTACAATGAGCAGTTCTTC. Using reference TRBV28 and TRBJ2-1 for the parts outside the CDR3, the full variable domain is DVKVTQSSRYLVKRTGEKVFLECVQDMDHENMFWYRQDPGLGLRLIYFSYDVKMKEKGDIPEGYSVSREKKERFSLILESASTNQTSMYLCASSFRPVVALSYNEQFFGPGTRLTVL.

The chain employs TRBV7-9 and TRBJ1-1, with TRBD1 matching 9 bases. The CDR3 spans 17 residues. V gave up 1 base and J gave up 5 bases; unmatched junction bases: 11. Looked up from germline, CDR1 is SEHNR and CDR2 is FQNEAQ (reference sequence). CDR3 in DNA: TGTGCCAGCAGCTTAGAAGTGTGGGACAGGGAGGGTACTGAAGCTTTCTTT. This sequence encodes CASSLEVWDREGTEAFF.

This rearrangement joins TRBV13 to TRBJ2-1; the D gene is possibly TRBD2 (7 bases). The CDR3 is 14 residues long. The germline V gene has CDR1 PRHDT and CDR2 FYEKMQ (reference sequence). Trimming removed 6 bases at V and 5 bases at J, with 14 bases between. CDR3 nucleotide sequence: TGTGCCAGCAGTCATCGGGGGGCGCACAATGAGCAGTTCTTC. Encoded protein: CASSHRGAHNEQFF.

The genes are TRBV9 and TRBJ2-2; D may be TRBD2 (6 bases). V dropped 5 bases and J dropped 4 bases, with 6 bases sitting between them. The CDR3 covers 12 residues. The germline gives CDR1 SGDLS, CDR2 YYNGEE. In nucleotides, the CDR3 is TGTGCCAGCAGGACTAGCACCGGGGAGCTGTTTTTT. Its translation: CASRTSTGELFF.

J is TRBJ1-2 and V is TRBV7-2; D is possibly TRBD1 (6 bases). Germline V gene lookup returns CDR1 SGHTA and CDR2 FQGNSA. This CDR3 is built from 14 residues. The V gene lost 5 bases and the J gene lost 4 bases, with 14 bases spanning the gap. CDR3 nucleotides: TGTGCCAGCAGCCCGATCGGGACACCCTATGGCTACACCTTC. Its protein product is CASSPIGTPYGYTF.

The chain uses TRBV11-2 and TRBJ2-5; 7 bases map to TRBD2. CDR1 is SGHAT and CDR2 is FQNNGV in the germline V gene. V was pared by 2 bases and J by 5 bases, with 5 bases of the junction left unmatched. The CDR3 extends over 14 amino acids. CDR3 protein: CASSLNAGVETQYF. CDR3 nucleotide sequence: TGTGCCAGCAGCTTAAACGCGGGAGTGGAGACCCAGTACTTC.

The rearrangement uses TRBV28 and TRBJ2-2, with 11 positions matching TRBD2. The germline V gene has CDR1 MDHEN and CDR2 SYDVKM. Unmatched junction bases numbered 2, after V lost 4 bases and J lost 7 bases. This CDR3 has 14 amino acids. The CDR3 here is CASSSGTSGGELFF. The CDR3 nucleotides read TGTGCCAGCAGTTCCGGGACTAGCGGCGGGGAGCTGTTTTTT.

This clone was seen just once. The chain combines TRBV7-9 with TRBJ2-7; D gene uncertain. Trimming pared 4 bases from V and 7 bases from J, leaving 8 bases between. Germline CDR1 SEHNR, CDR2 FQNEAQ (reference sequence). The CDR3 is 11 amino acids. CDR3 sequence (DNA): TGTGCCAGCAGCTCCCCCCGGGAGCAGTACTTC. Its translation is CASSSPREQYF.

The chain uses TRBV4-1 and TRBJ2-5; D is possibly TRBD1 (6 bases). Trimming removed 1 base at V and 4 bases at J, with 13 bases between. There are 15 residues in the CDR3. The germline V gene has CDR1 MGHRA and CDR2 YSYEKL. The CDR3 loop reads CASSQVSQGIETQYF. The CDR3 nucleotides are TGCGCCAGCAGCCAAGTGTCACAGGGTATAGAGACCCAGTACTTC.

The rearrangement uses TRBV7-8 and TRBJ2-3; 12 nucleotides agree with TRBD1. CDR1 is SGHVS, CDR2 FQNEAQ, per germline. With 5 bases clipped from V and 3 bases from J, the junction kept 9 bases outside the gene matches. The CDR3 is 17 residues long. DNA for the CDR3: TGTGCCAGCAGCCTACTCGGGACAGGGGGCTTAACAGATACGCAGTATTTT. It is translated as CASSLLGTGGLTDTQYF.

The chain employs TRBV2 and TRBJ1-2, with D perhaps matching TRBD1 (6 bases). Germline V CDR1 and CDR2: SNHLY, FYNNEI. Between the trimmed V and J ends, which lost 1 base and 7 bases, there was a span of 10 bases. The CDR3 runs to 13 residues. CDR3 sequence (DNA): TGTGCCAGCAGTGAAGGCAGGGGCGCTGGCTACACCTTC. Its protein is CASSEGRGAGYTF. Drawing the rest from reference TRBV2 and TRBJ1-2, the complete variable domain is EPEVTQTPSHQVTQMGQEVILRCVPISNHLYFYWYRQILGQKVEFLVSFYNNEISEKSEIFDDQFSVERPDGSNFTLKIRSTKLEDSAMYFCASSEGRGAGYTFGSGTRLTVV.